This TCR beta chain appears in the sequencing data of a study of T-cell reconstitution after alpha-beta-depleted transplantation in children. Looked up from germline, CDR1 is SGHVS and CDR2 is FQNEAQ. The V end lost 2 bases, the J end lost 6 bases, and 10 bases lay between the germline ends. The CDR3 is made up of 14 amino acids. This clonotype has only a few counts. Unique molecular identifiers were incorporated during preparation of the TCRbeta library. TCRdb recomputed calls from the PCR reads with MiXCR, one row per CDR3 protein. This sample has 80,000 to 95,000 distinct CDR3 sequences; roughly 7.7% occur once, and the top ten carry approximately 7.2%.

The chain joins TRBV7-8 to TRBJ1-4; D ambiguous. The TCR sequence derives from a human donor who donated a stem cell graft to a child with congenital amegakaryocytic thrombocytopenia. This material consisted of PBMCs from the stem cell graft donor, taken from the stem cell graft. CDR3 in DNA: TGTGCCAGCAGCTTACTCTCCCTCGATGAAAAACTGTTTTTT. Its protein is CASSLLSLDEKLFF.